The source of this T cell receptor (beta chain) is a study of T cells after yellow fever vaccination. Across the whole study: Researchers used CD3, CD45RA, CCR7 and CD95 to sort out EM, EMRA, CM and Tscm memory subsets. Study findings and constraints: Highly abundant clonotypes carried over from the bulk population could end up in FACS-sorted repertoires as contaminants. Most clones from primary vaccination resurfaced after the booster (around 95% CD4, around 90% CD8).

This clonotype was counted many times. V trimming: 8 bases; J trimming: 0 bases; junction bases outside the gene matches: 5. Germline V CDR1 and CDR2: MDHEN, SYDVKM. The CDR3 runs 14 residues. The TCR cDNA carried a universal primer site and UMIs from 5'RACE template switching. TCRdb itself ran the 5' RACE reads through MiXCR, one entry per CDR3 protein. The table records over 20,000 distinct CDR3 sequences, 5% to 7% of them present only once. The rearrangement links TRBV28 to TRBJ1-1, with 8 bases aligning to TRBD1. The material sequenced was PBMCs, either bulk or a sorted T-cell subset (CD4+, CD8+, memory, or dextramer-sorted; not recorded which), taken 15 days after the yellow fever booster vaccination. The receptor's source is a man in his thirties or forties who received the YFV17D yellow fever vaccine. CDR3 coding DNA: TGTGCCAGCCTGACAGGGGCGATGAACACTGAAGCTTTCTTT. Amino acid sequence: CASLTGAMNTEAFF.